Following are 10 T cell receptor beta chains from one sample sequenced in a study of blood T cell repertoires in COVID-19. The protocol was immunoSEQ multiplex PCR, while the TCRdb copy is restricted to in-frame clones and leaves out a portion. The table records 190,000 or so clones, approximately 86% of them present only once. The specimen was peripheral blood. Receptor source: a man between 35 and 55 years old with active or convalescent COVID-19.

The CDR3 region has the DNA TGCGCCAGCAGCTGGGCACAGGGGGCCGGGTTTTCACCCCTCCACTTT. Translation: CASSWAQGAGFSPLHF. The chain couples TRBV5-1 to TRBJ1-6, with TRBD1 identical over 9 bases. V dropped 3 bases and J dropped 9; count of bases not matched to a gene: 10. The CDR3 contains 16 residues. Germline lookup yields CDR1 SGHRS and CDR2 YFSETQ.

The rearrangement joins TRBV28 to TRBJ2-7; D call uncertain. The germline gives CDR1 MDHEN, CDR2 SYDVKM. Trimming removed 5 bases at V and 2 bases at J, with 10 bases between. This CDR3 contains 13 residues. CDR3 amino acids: CASSPPSTYEQYF. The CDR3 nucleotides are TGTGCCAGCAGTCCCCCATCCACCTACGAGCAGTACTTC.

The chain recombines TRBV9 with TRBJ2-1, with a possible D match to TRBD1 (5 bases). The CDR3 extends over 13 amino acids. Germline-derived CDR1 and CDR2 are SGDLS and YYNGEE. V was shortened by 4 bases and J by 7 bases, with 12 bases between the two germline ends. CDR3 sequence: CASSTGPLNEQFF. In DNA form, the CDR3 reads TGTGCCAGCAGCACAGGCCCCCTTAATGAGCAGTTCTTC.

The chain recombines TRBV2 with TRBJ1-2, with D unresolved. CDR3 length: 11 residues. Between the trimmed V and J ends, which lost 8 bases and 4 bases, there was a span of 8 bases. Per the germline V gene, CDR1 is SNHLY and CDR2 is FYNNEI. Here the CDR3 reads CASRFVYGYTF. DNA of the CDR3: TGTGCCAGCCGGTTTGTCTATGGCTACACCTTC.

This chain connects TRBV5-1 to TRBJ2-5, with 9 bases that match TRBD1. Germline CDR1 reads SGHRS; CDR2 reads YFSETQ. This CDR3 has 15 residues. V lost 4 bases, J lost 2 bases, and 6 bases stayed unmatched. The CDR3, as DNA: TGCGCCAGCAGCCCCAAGACAGGGGGACAAGAGACCCAGTACTTC. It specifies CASSPKTGGQETQYF.

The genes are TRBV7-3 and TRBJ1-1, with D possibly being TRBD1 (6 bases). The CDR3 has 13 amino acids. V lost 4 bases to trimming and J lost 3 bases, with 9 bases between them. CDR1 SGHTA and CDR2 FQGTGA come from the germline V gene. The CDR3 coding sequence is TGTGCCAGCAGCTCCCCAGGGGACACTGAAGCTTTCTTT. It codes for CASSSPGDTEAFF.

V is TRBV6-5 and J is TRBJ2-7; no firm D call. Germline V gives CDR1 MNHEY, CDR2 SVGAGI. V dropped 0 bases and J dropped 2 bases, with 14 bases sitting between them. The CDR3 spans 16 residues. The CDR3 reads CASSYSAAAAPYEQYF. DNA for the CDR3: TGTGCCAGCAGTTACTCGGCGGCTGCGGCCCCCTACGAGCAGTACTTC.

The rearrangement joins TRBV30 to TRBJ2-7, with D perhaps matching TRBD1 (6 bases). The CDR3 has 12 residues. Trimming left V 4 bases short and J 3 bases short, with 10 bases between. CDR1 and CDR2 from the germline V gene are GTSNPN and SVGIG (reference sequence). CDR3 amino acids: CAWTRGGYEQYF. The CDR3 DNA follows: TGTGCCTGGACCAGGGGCGGCTACGAGCAGTACTTC.

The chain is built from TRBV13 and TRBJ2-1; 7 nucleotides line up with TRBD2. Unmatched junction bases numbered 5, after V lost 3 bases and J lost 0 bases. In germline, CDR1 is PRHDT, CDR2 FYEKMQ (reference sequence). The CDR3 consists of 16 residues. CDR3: CASSFFGTNSYNEQFF. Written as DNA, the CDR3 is TGTGCCAGCAGCTTTTTTGGGACTAACTCCTACAATGAGCAGTTCTTC.

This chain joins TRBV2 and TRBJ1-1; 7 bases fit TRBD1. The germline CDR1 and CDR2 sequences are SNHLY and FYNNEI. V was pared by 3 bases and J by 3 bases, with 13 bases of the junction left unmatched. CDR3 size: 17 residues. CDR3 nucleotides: TGTGCCAGCAGTGATCTGTATGAGGGACAGAGGGACACTGAAGCTTTCTTT. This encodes CASSDLYEGQRDTEAFF.